This T cell receptor beta chain was sequenced during a study of tumor and adjacent non-tumor tissue in lung cancer. A modified ARM-PCR protocol with three rounds of nested PCR amplified TCRbeta. TCRdb re-called the multiplex PCR reads with MiXCR, one entry per CDR3 protein. The data contain over 110,000 distinct CDR3 sequences, around 61% of them singletons. Per germline, CDR1 MGHRA and CDR2 YSYEKL. V was clipped by 2 bases and J by 7 bases; unmatched bases: 5. This CDR3 has 16 amino acids. This clonotype was found a few times. RNA was extracted from bulk tissue without any cell sorting. Source material: lung tumor tissue. The TCR comes from a man in his fifties or sixties with small cell lung cancer. V is TRBV4-1 and J is TRBJ2-1; TRBD2 aligns across 13 bases. CDR3 bases: TGCGCCAGCAGCCAACCCAGGACTAGCGGGAGTAATGAGCAGTTCTTC. Its protein is CASSQPRTSGSNEQFF.